This T cell receptor beta chain was identified during a study of blood T cells in healthy people across ages (dated by TCRdb to 2015 to 2017). Regarding the study in general: Template switching captured roughly one uniquely barcoded TCR beta cDNA molecule per two T cells in model experiments. The study measured age-related changes in TCR beta repertoire diversity using deep sequencing normalized with unique cDNA molecular identifiers. The donors were divided into four age groups: young (average roughly 15 years), middle-aged (roughly 40), aged (under 70) and long-lived (82). The study analyzed two additional independent replicas of 1 million unique cDNA reads from the same blood draw for two donors, one aged 18 to 30 and one aged 80 or older.

The protocol used for the library was 5' RACE. The data were produced on an Illumina HiSeq 2500. The second PCR ran for roughly 7 to 12 cycles and used a J-beta primer mix along with a sample-barcoded 5' primer. Each TCR beta cDNA molecule received a unique molecular identifier from a template-switch 5' adaptor carrying 12 random nucleotides. At least 3 million CDR3-containing paired-end reads were obtained from each sample. First-strand cDNA was synthesized from all RNA with the Mint cDNA synthesis kit, primed by a TRBC-specific oligonucleotide. Following uracil-DNA glycosylase treatment, all cDNA underwent a first 18-cycle PCR with the universal primers M1SS and BC2_uni_R. On the authors' methods: For normalization, 1 million high-quality reads, each with a distinct molecular identifier, were randomly selected from each sample. Instead of being binned into consensus sequences, reads with shared molecular identifiers were discarded. MiTCR, set to a Q25 quality threshold and the strictest error-elimination algorithm, was used for CDR3 identification, clonotype clustering and error correction. A nonparametric unseen species model with Euler transformation was used to estimate a lower bound on total TCR beta diversity. TCRdb reran the public reads through fastp at Q25 and MiXCR, keeping productive beta chains. Every distinct CDR3 protein forms one entry, paired with its most common genes and DNA. The V and J calls reflect TCRdb's pipeline rather than the authors' work. In all, the sample holds under 700,000 distinct CDR3 sequences, and under 30% of those were seen once. The ten largest clones represent less than 9% of the sample.

From the cysteine through the phenylalanine, the CDR3 covers 14 amino acids. The CDR3 DNA has 42 bases and is translated from base 1. V lost 7 bases and J lost 2 bases, and the count of bases not matched to a germline gene is 5. CDR1 and CDR2 are drawn from the germline V gene: MNHEY, SVGAGI. This clonotype came up a few times. Its target antigen remains unknown. The input lacks base qualities; no much larger clone sits a single base away. The full study reports these points: Estimates of total diversity based on one million sequenced T cells were regarded as lower bounds and as underestimates. Since profiling was done on bulk unsorted PBMCs, naive and antigen-experienced compartments could not be conclusively compared. Compared with the aged group, the long-lived group had more naive CD4+ T cells, fewer expanded clones and increased TCR diversity, a pattern suggesting age selection. There was a strong correlation between observed TCR beta diversity and the percentage of naive T cells measured by flow cytometry. Because donor CMV infection status was unknown, age-related changes in expanded clonotypes were potentially confounded. Observed TCR beta diversity per million T cells fell roughly linearly with age, and a significant reduction was already apparent by age around 36.

The approximately 39 donors, aged about 6 to 100 years, were systemically healthy Caucasian individuals from Russia. Each donor gave around 9.5 milliliters of peripheral blood, collected into EDTA-treated Vacutainer tubes. PBMCs were isolated by Ficoll-Paque density-gradient centrifugation, with at least 6 million obtained per sample. Trizol reagent was used to extract total RNA from PBMCs, with at least 6 micrograms per sample. Naive CD45RAhigh/CD27high T cell percentages were measured by flow cytometry on a PBMC aliquot from every donor. The same specimen was also included in a second study, on T cells of mothers and their children. As that second paper reports: Nine systemically healthy Caucasian individuals, comprising three mothers and their six children, were included as donors. cDNA synthesis used all of the extracted RNA, with approximately 1.4 ug of RNA in each 15 ul reaction. In the second PCR, sample barcodes and 2-4 random nucleotides were introduced via the M1S primer. Over 8 million TCR beta CDR3 reads were obtained for each mother, and around 2.7 million reads were obtained for each child. Thymic selection similarly shapes TCR recombination output in related and unrelated pairs, with minor effect from inherited differences. Normalized repertoire overlap was always found to be slightly, but never significantly, higher in related mother-child pairs than in unrelated mother-child pairs. No persistent microchimeric T cell clones were detected, at a sensitivity of approximately 100 clones per million clonotypes. Deep NGS was used in the study to compare the TCR beta repertoires of mothers and children and to look for features that separate related mother-child pairs from unrelated individuals. On average, the children were roughly 10 +/- 4 years old, while the mothers were about 37 +/- 4 years old. After adapter ligation with NEBNext reagents, the libraries were sequenced on Illumina HiSeq 2000 with 100+100 nt paired-end reads. To avoid cross-contamination, the mother libraries and the child libraries were prepared a month apart and sequenced in separate runs. For each donor, somewhere between about 450,000 and 2,000,000 distinct TCR beta clonotypes were identified. Naive TCR beta clonotypes were estimated from low-frequency clonotypes matched to each donor's FACS-determined naive share, without sorting.

This sequence was found in a boy aged 10-17 years in good health. This sequence uses TRBV6-5 and TRBJ2-5; the junction holds 9 bases that match TRBD1. Sequenced sample: blood. CDR3 sequence: CASMTGQGQETQYF. Here is the DNA: TGTGCCAGCATGACGGGACAGGGACAAGAGACCCAGTACTTC.